This T cell receptor (beta chain) was captured in a study of T-cell reconstitution after alpha-beta-depleted transplantation in children. Study results and caveats: From surviving recipient T cells and thymic progenitors came the high day-60 TCRbeta diversity observed in some patients.

Germline loops: CDR1 MDHEN, CDR2 SYDVKM. Losses at the gene ends were 7 bases for V and 2 bases for J; bases not matched to a gene: 8. The CDR3 length is 15 residues. Preparation of the TCRbeta library was carried out with unique molecular identifiers. TCRdb analysed the PCR reads with MiXCR anew, one entry per CDR3 protein. Among more than 200,000 distinct CDR3 sequences listed, 20% to 30% were seen once. This clonotype was seen at least ten times. Its antigen is unknown. The origin of this receptor is a girl aged 2-10 years with Fanconi anemia, due to receive a stem cell transplant. This chain links TRBV28 with TRBJ2-1, with 7 bases aligning to TRBD1. Sequenced here: PBMCs, sampled before TCRalphabeta/CD19-depleted stem cell transplant. CDR3 protein: CASTRDSLPYNEQFF. The CDR3 coding sequence is TGTGCCAGCACCAGGGACAGTCTTCCCTACAATGAGCAGTTCTTC.